These T cell receptor beta chains were read from a single sample in a study of shared clonotypes between healthy human individuals. Libraries were prepared by immunoSEQ multiplex PCR; TCRdb keeps only in-frame clonotypes and omits some of them. The data hold about 380,000 clones, with around 96% observed a single time. The sample was memory CD8+ T cells sorted from blood. All receptors derive from a young man in good health. Each CDR3 is given with its conserved first and last residue. Fields, in order: V gene, D gene, clone size, J gene, CDR3 protein, CDR3 DNA. The D gene is left open where the match is weak. A row's size may be missing; if present it is once, few, many or a size class.

v_gene: TRBV27
d_gene: TRBD2
abundance: NA
j_gene: TRBJ2-7
CDR3aa: CASSGTSGIVYEQYF
CDR3nt: TGTGCCAGCAGTGGGACTAGCGGGATCGTCTACGAGCAGTACTTC

v_gene: TRBV15
d_gene: NA
abundance: NA
j_gene: TRBJ1-1
CDR3aa: CATSRDLSAEAFF
CDR3nt: TGTGCCACCAGCAGAGATCTCAGCGCTGAAGCTTTCTTT

v_gene: TRBV6-6
d_gene: NA
abundance: NA
j_gene: TRBJ1-1
CDR3aa: CASSILGWGAAFF
CDR3nt: TGTGCCAGCAGTATACTGGGCTGGGGGGCCGCTTTCTTT

v_gene: TRBV13
d_gene: NA
abundance: once
j_gene: TRBJ2-5
CDR3aa: CASSSKTSPETQYF
CDR3nt: TGTGCCAGCAGCTCGAAGACTAGTCCGGAGACCCAGTACTTC

v_gene: TRBV5-1
d_gene: NA
abundance: NA
j_gene: TRBJ1-1
CDR3aa: CASSLVMRGAGSEAFF
CDR3nt: TGCGCCAGCAGCTTGGTTATGCGGGGGGCTGGTAGTGAAGCTTTCTTT

v_gene: TRBV4-1
d_gene: TRBD2
abundance: NA
j_gene: TRBJ2-1
CDR3aa: CASSQGLAGINYNEQFF
CDR3nt: TGCGCCAGCAGCCAAGGACTAGCGGGGATCAACTACAATGAGCAGTTCTTC

v_gene: TRBV19
d_gene: NA
abundance: NA
j_gene: TRBJ1-2
CDR3aa: CASSIVGRNGYTF
CDR3nt: TGTGCCAGTAGTATAGTAGGAAGGAATGGCTACACCTTC

v_gene: TRBV29-1
d_gene: NA
abundance: once
j_gene: TRBJ2-1
CDR3aa: CSVGGLGSYNEQFF
CDR3nt: TGCAGCGTTGGGGGGCTAGGGTCCTACAATGAGCAGTTCTTC

v_gene: TRBV6-1
d_gene: NA
abundance: NA
j_gene: TRBJ1-5
CDR3aa: CASSERGGSNQPQHF
CDR3nt: TGTGCCAGCAGTGAAAGGGGGGGGAGCAATCAGCCCCAGCATTTT

v_gene: TRBV9
d_gene: NA
abundance: NA
j_gene: TRBJ1-2
CDR3aa: CASSVSWGANYGYTF
CDR3nt: TGTGCCAGCAGCGTCAGTTGGGGTGCTAACTATGGCTACACCTTC

v_gene: TRBV5-4
d_gene: NA
abundance: NA
j_gene: TRBJ1-4
CDR3aa: CASSLGPNEKLFF
CDR3nt: TGTGCCAGCAGCTTGGGTCCGAATGAAAAACTGTTTTTT

v_gene: TRBV7-9
d_gene: NA
abundance: NA
j_gene: TRBJ2-7
CDR3aa: CASSLTRDGTYEQYF
CDR3nt: TGTGCCAGCAGCTTAACCCGGGACGGGACCTACGAGCAGTACTTC

v_gene: TRBV2
d_gene: NA
abundance: NA
j_gene: TRBJ2-7
CDR3aa: CASSPSYEQYF
CDR3nt: TGTGCCAGCAGTCCCTCCTACGAGCAGTACTTC

v_gene: TRBV7-2
d_gene: TRBD2
abundance: NA
j_gene: TRBJ2-1
CDR3aa: CASSSGLAGGNEQFF
CDR3nt: TGTGCCAGCAGCTCGGGACTAGCGGGAGGAAATGAGCAGTTCTTC

v_gene: TRBV7-2
d_gene: TRBD2
abundance: NA
j_gene: TRBJ2-3
CDR3aa: CASSFGLASDTQYF
CDR3nt: TGTGCCAGCAGCTTTGGACTAGCATCTGATACGCAGTATTTT

v_gene: TRBV20-1
d_gene: NA
abundance: NA
j_gene: TRBJ2-7
CDR3aa: CSASVVGEQYF
CDR3nt: TGCAGTGCTAGTGTCGTGGGTGAGCAGTACTTC

v_gene: TRBV20-1
d_gene: NA
abundance: NA
j_gene: TRBJ1-2
CDR3aa: CSASNNYGYTF
CDR3nt: TGCAGTGCTAGCAATAACTATGGCTACACCTTC

v_gene: TRBV10-3
d_gene: TRBD2
abundance: NA
j_gene: TRBJ2-7
CDR3aa: CASSESGRGYEQYF
CDR3nt: TGTGCCAGCAGTGAAAGCGGGAGAGGGTACGAGCAGTACTTC

v_gene: TRBV25-1
d_gene: TRBD2
abundance: NA
j_gene: TRBJ2-5
CDR3aa: CASSERLAGDGNEETQYF
CDR3nt: TGTGCCAGCAGTGAGAGACTAGCGGGAGATGGTAATGAAGAGACCCAGTACTTC

v_gene: TRBV5-1
d_gene: NA
abundance: few
j_gene: TRBJ2-3
CDR3aa: CASSFSTDTQYF
CDR3nt: TGCGCCAGCAGCTTTAGCACAGATACGCAGTATTTT

v_gene: TRBV10-3
d_gene: TRBD1
abundance: NA
j_gene: TRBJ1-1
CDR3aa: CAIRSGTGRTEAFF
CDR3nt: TGTGCCATCAGATCCGGGACAGGGAGGACTGAAGCTTTCTTT

v_gene: TRBV4-1
d_gene: NA
abundance: NA
j_gene: TRBJ2-5
CDR3aa: CASSQDGTSQETQYF
CDR3nt: TGCGCCAGCAGCCAAGACGGGACGAGCCAAGAGACCCAGTACTTC

v_gene: TRBV1
d_gene: NA
abundance: NA
j_gene: TRBJ1-3
CDR3aa: CTSSRRRGKSGNTIYF
CDR3nt: TGCACCAGCAGCCGAAGACGTGGGAAGAGTGGAAACACCATATATTTT